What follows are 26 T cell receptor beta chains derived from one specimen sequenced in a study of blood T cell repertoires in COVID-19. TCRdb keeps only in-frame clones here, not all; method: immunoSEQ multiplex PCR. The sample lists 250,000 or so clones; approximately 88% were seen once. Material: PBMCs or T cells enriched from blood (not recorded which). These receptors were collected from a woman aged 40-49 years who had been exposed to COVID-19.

The CDR3 nucleotides are TGTGCCAGCAGTCGATTAACCGGGAGACTGGGCAATCAGCCCCAGCATTTT. Its translation is CASSRLTGRLGNQPQHF. This chain links TRBV27 with TRBJ1-5, with D unclear. Deletions cut 5 bases from V and 2 bases from J, with 19 bases between. Germline CDR1 is MNHEY and CDR2 is SMNVEV (reference sequence). The CDR3 extends over 17 amino acids.

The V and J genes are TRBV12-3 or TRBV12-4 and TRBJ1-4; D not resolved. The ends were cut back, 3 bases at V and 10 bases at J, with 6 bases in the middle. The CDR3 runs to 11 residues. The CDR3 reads CASSFSGKLFF. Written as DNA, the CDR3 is TGTGCCAGCAGTTTTAGTGGAAAACTGTTTTTT.

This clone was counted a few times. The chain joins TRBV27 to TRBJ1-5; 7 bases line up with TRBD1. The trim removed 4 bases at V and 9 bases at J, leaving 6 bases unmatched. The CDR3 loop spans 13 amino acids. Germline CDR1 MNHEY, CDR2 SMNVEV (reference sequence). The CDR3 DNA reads TGTGCCAGCAGTTCCGGCCAGGGGGGGCCCCAGCATTTT. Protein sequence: CASSSGQGGPQHF.

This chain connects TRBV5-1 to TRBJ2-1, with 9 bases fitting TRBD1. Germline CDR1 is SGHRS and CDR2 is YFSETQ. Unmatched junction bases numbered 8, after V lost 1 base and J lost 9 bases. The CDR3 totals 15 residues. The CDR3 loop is CASSLWDREGGEQFF. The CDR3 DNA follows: TGCGCCAGCAGCTTGTGGGACAGGGAGGGTGGTGAGCAGTTCTTC.

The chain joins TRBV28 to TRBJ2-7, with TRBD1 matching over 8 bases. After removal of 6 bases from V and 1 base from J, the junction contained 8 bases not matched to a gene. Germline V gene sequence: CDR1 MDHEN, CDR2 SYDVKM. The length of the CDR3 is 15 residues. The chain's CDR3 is CASSERTGRSYEQYF. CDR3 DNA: TGTGCCAGCAGCGAAAGGACAGGGAGGTCCTACGAGCAGTACTTC.

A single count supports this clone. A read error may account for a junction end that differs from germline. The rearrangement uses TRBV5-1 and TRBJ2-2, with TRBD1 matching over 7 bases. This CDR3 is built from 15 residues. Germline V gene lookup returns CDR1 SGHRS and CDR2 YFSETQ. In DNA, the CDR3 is TGTGCCAGCAGGGAAGGGACAGCGAACACCGGGGAGCTGTTTTTT. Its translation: CASREGTANTGELFF.

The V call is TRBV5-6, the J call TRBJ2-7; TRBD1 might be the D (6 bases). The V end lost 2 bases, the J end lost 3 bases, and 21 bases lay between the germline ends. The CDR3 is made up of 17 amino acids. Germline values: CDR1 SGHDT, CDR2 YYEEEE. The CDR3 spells CASSLDLRGQGDYEQYF. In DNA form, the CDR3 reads TGTGCCAGCAGCTTAGACCTCCGGGGACAAGGGGACTACGAGCAGTACTTC.

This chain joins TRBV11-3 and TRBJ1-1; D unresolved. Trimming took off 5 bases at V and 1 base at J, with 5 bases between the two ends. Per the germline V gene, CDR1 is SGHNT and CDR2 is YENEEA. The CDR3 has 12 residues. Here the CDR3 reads CASSVQNTEAFF. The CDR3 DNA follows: TGTGCCAGCAGCGTACAGAACACTGAAGCTTTCTTT.

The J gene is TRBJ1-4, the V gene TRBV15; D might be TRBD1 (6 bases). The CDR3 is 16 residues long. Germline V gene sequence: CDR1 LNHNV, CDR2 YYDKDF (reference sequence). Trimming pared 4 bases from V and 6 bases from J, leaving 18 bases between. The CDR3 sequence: CATSTREGRGDEKLFF. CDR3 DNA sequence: TGTGCCACCAGCACAAGAGAGGGCAGGGGAGATGAAAAACTGTTTTTT.

This CDR3 reads CASSSGGQLGYTF. The DNA for the CDR3 is TGTGCCAGCAGTTCAGGGGGCCAACTTGGCTACACCTTC. The chain uses TRBV12-3 or TRBV12-4 and TRBJ1-2; TRBD1 matches at 8 bases. CDR3 size: 13 residues. Unmatched junction bases numbered 5, after V lost 4 bases and J lost 7 bases.

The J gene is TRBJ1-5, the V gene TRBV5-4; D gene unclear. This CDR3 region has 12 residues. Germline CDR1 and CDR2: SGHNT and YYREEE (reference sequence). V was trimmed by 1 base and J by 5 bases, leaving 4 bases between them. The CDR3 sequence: CASSLPDQPQHF. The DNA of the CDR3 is TGTGCCAGCAGCTTGCCAGATCAGCCCCAGCATTTT.

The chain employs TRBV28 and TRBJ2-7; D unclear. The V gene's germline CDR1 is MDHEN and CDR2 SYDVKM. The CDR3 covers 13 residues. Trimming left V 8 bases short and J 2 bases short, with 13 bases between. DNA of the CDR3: TGTGCCAGCCGGTCTCCTCGGGCCTACGAGCAGTACTTC. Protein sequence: CASRSPRAYEQYF.

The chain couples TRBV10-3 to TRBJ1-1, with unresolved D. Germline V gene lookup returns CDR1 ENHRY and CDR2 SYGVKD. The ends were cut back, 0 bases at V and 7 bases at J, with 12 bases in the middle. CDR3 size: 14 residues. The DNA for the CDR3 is TGTGCCATCAGTGAGTCGACTCGGGTGGGTGAAGCTTTCTTT. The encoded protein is CAISESTRVGEAFF.

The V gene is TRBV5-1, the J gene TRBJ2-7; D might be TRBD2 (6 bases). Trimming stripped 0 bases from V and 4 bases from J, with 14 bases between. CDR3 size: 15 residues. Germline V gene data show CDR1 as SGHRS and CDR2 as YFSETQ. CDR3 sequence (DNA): TGCGCCAGCAGCTTGGGCGGGGCCTCAGGGTACGAGCAGTACTTC. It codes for CASSLGGASGYEQYF.

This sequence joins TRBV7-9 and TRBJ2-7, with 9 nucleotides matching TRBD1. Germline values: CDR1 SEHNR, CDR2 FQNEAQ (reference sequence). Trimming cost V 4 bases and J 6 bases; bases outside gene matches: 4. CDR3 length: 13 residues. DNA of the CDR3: TGTGCCAGCAGCTGGGGGACAGGGAGCGAGCAGTACTTC. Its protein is CASSWGTGSEQYF.

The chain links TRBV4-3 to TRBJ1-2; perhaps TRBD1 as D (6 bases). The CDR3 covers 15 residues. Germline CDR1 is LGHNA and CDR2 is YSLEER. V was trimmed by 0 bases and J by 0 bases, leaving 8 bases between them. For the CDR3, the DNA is TGCGCCAGCAGCCAAGAATGGACAGCTAACTATGGCTACACCTTC. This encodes CASSQEWTANYGYTF.

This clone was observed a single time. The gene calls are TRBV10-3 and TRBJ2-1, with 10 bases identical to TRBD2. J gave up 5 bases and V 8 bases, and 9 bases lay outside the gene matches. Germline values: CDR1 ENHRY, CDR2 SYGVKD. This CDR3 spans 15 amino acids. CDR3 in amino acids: CAIRPSGSSHNEQFF. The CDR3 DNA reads TGTGCCATCCGACCTAGCGGGAGTAGCCACAATGAGCAGTTCTTC.

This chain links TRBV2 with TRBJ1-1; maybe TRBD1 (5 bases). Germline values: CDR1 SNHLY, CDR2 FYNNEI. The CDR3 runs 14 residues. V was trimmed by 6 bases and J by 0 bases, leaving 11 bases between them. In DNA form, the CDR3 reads TGTGCCAGCAGGGGTGGGGGGATGAACACTGAAGCTTTCTTT. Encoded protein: CASRGGGMNTEAFF.

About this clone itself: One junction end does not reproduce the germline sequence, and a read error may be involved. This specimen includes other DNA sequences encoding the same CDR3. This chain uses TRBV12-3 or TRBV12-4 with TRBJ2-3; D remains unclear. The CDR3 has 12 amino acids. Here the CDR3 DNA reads TGTGCCAGCAGTTTCCTCACAGATACACAGTATTTT. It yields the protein CASSFLTDTQYF.

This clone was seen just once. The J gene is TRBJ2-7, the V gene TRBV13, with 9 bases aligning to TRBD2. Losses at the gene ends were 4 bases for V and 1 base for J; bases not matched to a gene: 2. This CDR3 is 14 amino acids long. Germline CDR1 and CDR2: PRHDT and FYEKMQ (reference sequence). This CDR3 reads CASSSRGGSYEQYF. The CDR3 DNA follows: TGTGCCAGCAGCTCGCGGGGGGGTTCCTACGAGCAGTACTTC.

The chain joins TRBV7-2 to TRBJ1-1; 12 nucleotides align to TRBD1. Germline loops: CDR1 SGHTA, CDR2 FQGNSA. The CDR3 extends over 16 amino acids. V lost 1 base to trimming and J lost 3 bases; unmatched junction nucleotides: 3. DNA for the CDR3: TGTGCCAGCAGCTTAGGGGGACAGGGGGCATACACTGAAGCTTTCTTT. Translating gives CASSLGGQGAYTEAFF.

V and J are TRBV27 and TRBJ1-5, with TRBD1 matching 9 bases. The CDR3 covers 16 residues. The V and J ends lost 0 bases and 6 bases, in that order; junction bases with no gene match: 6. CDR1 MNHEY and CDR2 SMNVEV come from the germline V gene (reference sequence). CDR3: CASSLSGDRVVQPQHF. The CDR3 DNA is TGTGCCAGCAGTTTATCGGGGGACAGGGTGGTTCAGCCCCAGCATTTT.

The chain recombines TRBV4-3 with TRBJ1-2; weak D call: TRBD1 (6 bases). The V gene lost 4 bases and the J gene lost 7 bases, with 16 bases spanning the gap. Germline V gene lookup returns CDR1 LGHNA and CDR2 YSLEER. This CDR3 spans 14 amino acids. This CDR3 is CASSPGGAAIGYTF. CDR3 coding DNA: TGCGCCAGCAGCCCCGGGGGGGCCGCGATTGGCTACACCTTC.

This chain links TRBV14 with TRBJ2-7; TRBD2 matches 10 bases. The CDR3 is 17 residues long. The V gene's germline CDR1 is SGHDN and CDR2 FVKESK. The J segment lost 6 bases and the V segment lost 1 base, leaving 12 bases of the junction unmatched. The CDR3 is CASSQAYGTSGILEQYV. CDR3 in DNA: TGTGCCAGCAGCCAAGCGTACGGAACTAGCGGGATCCTCGAGCAGTACGTC.

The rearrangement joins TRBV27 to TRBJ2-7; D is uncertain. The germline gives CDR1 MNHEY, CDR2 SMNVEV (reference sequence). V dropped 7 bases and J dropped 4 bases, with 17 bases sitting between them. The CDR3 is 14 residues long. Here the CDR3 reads CASIAQRRPYEQYF. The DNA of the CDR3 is TGTGCCAGCATTGCCCAGAGGCGTCCTTACGAGCAGTACTTC.

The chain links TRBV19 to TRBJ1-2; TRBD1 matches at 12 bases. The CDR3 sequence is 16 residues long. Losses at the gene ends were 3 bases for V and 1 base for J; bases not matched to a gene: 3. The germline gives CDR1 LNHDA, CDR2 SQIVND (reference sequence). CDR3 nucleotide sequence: TGTGCCAGTAGTATCGGGACAGGGGGCCTTAACTATGGCTACACCTTC. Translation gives CASSIGTGGLNYGYTF.